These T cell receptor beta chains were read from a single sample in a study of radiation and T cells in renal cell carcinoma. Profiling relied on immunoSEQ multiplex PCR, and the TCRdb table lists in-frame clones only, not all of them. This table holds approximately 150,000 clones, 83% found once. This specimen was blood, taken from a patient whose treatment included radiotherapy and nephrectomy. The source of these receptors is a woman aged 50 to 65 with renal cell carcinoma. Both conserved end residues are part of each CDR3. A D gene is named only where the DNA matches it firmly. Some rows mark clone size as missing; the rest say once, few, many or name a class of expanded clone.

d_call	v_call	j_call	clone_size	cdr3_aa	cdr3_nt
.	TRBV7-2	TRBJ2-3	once	CASSLASGTGHDTQYF	TGTGCCAGCAGCTTAGCCTCAGGGACGGGACACGATACGCAGTATTTT
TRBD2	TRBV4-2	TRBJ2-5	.	CASSHGLAGEGILETQYF	TGTGCCAGCAGCCACGGACTAGCGGGAGAAGGGATCTTGGAGACCCAGTACTTC
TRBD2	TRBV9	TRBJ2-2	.	CASSVGPSGTGELFF	TGTGCCAGCAGCGTAGGTCCTAGCGGCACCGGGGAGCTGTTTTTT
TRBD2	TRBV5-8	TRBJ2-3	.	CASSTTSGGTDTQYF	TGTGCCAGCAGCACGACTAGCGGGGGCACAGATACGCAGTATTTT
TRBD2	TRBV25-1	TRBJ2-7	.	CASSEYSLAGSYEQYF	TGTGCCAGCAGTGAATATTCGCTAGCGGGGTCCTACGAGCAGTACTTC
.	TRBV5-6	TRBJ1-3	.	CASSRVEASGNTIYF	TGTGCCAGCAGCCGGGTTGAGGCCTCTGGAAACACCATATATTTT
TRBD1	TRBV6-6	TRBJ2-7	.	CASSYPRTGPEQYF	TGTGCCAGCAGTTACCCACGGACAGGGCCCGAGCAGTACTTC
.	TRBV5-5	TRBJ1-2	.	CASSLAGSLASGYTF	TGTGCCAGCAGCTTGGCGGGGAGCCTGGCGAGTGGCTACACCTTC
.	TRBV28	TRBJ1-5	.	CASSRDLVQPQHF	TGTGCCAGCAGTCGCGACCTGGTACAGCCCCAGCATTTT
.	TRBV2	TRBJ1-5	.	CASTNSGQPQHF	TGTGCCAGCACTAACTCAGGTCAGCCCCAGCATTTT
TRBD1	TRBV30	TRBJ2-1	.	CAWTVVGQGAREQFF	TGTGCCTGGACCGTGGTAGGACAGGGGGCGCGGGAGCAGTTCTTC
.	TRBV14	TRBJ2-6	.	CASSHGGSGSGANVLTF	TGTGCCAGCAGCCATGGGGGCTCGGGCTCTGGGGCCAACGTCCTGACTTTC
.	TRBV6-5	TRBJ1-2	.	CASSYSRGSYGYTF	TGTGCCAGCAGTTACTCTAGGGGGTCCTATGGCTACACCTTC
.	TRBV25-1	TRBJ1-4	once	CASSDLGATNEKLFF	TGTGCCAGCAGTGATCTCGGGGCAACTAATGAAAAACTGTTTTTT
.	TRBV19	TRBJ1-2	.	CASSPGVPTPHGYTF	TGTGCCAGTAGTCCCGGGGTGCCTACTCCCCATGGCTACACCTTC
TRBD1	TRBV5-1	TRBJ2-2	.	CASSLGTGSAGELFF	TGCGCCAGCAGCCTCGGGACAGGGTCGGCCGGGGAGCTGTTTTTT
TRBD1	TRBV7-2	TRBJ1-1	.	CASSLQGGNTEAFF	TGTGCCAGCAGCTTACAGGGGGGCAACACTGAAGCTTTCTTT
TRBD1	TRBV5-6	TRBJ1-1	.	CAEGGDSEAFF	TGTGCCGAAGGGGGGGACAGTGAAGCTTTCTTT
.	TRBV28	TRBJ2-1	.	CASSVPSEYNEQFF	TGTGCCAGCAGTGTGCCTAGCGAGTACAATGAGCAGTTCTTC
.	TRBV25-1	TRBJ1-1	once	CASSEWGGTEAFF	TGTGCCAGCAGTGAATGGGGGGGCACTGAAGCTTTCTTT
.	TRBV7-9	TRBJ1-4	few	CASSLDFGAEKLFF	TGTGCCAGCAGCTTAGACTTTGGTGCTGAAAAACTGTTTTTT
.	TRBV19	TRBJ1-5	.	CASSVRQENSNQPQHF	TGTGCCAGTAGTGTTCGGCAGGAAAATAGCAATCAGCCCCAGCATTTT
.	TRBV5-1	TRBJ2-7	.	CASSSQYEQYF	TGCGCCAGCAGTTCGCAATACGAGCAGTACTTC
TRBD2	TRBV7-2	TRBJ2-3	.	CASSLQGGSTDTQYF	TGTGCCAGCAGCCTCCAGGGAGGGAGCACAGATACGCAGTATTTT
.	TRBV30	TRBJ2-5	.	CAWSRQGSETQYF	TGTGCCTGGAGTCGGCAGGGAAGCGAGACCCAGTACTTC
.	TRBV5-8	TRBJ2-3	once	CASSLSTNTQYF	TGTGCCAGCAGCTTGAGTACGAATACGCAGTATTTT
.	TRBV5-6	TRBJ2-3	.	CASSLSGFTDTQYF	TGTGCCAGCAGCTTAAGTGGGTTTACAGATACGCAGTATTTT
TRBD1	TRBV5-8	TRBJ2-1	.	CASSLLVSGTGGFF	TGTGCCAGCAGCTTACTCGTCTCGGGGACAGGGGGCTTCTTC
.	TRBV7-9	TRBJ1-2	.	CASSPGGGDYGYTF	TGTGCCAGCAGCCCCGGGGGGGGTGACTATGGCTACACCTTC
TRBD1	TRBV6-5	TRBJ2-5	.	CASSVRDRGETQYF	TGTGCCAGCAGTGTCCGGGACAGGGGTGAGACCCAGTACTTC
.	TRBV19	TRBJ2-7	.	CATRGVSSYEQYF	TGTGCCACCCGAGGGGTGAGCTCCTACGAGCAGTACTTC
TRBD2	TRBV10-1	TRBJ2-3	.	CASSESGTNTDTQYF	TGCGCCAGCAGTGAGTCCGGGACTAACACAGATACGCAGTATTTT
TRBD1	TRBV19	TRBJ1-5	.	CASNHRGHQPQHF	TGTGCCAGTAACCACAGGGGGCATCAGCCCCAGCATTTT
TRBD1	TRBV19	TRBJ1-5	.	CASHQYPKGSTGAREPQHF	TGTGCCAGTCACCAATACCCTAAAGGCTCTACAGGGGCGAGGGAGCCCCAGCATTTT
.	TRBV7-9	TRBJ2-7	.	CATRGGVGYEQYF	TGTGCCACACGAGGGGGAGTGGGATACGAGCAGTACTTC
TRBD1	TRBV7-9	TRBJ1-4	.	CASSSRTGVTNEKLFF	TGTGCCAGCAGCTCACGAACAGGGGTGACTAATGAAAAACTGTTTTTT
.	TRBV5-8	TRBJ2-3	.	CASSLVGTVTDTQYF	TGTGCCAGCAGCTTGGTAGGGACCGTCACAGATACGCAGTATTTT
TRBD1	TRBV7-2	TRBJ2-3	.	CASSPGQGAFDTQYF	TGTGCCAGCAGCCCGGGACAGGGGGCTTTTGATACGCAGTATTTT
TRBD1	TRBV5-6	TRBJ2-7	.	CASSPGQEFGTEQYF	TGTGCCAGCAGCCCCGGACAGGAATTTGGAACCGAGCAGTACTTC
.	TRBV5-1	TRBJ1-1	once	CASSLWSVNTEAFF	TGCGCCAGCAGCTTGTGGTCGGTGAACACTGAAGCTTTCTTT